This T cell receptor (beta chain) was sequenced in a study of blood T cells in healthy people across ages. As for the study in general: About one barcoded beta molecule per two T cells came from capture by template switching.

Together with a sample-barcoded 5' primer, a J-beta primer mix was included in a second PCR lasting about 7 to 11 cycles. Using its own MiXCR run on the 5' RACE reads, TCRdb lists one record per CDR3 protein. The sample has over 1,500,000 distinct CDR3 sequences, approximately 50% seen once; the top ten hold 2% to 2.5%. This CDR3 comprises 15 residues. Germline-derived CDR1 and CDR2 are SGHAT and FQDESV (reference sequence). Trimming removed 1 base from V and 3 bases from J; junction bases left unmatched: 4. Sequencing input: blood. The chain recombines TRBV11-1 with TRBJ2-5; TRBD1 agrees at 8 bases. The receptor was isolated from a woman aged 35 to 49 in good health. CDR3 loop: CASSLGRGQEETQYF. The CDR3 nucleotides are TGTGCCAGCAGCTTAGGCAGGGGGCAAGAAGAGACCCAGTACTTC.